This TCR beta chain was retrieved from a study of cytomegalovirus exposure and HLA in healthy donors. On this clone itself: Other nucleotide sequences in the sample specify the same CDR3.

PCR used 60 Vbeta primers and 13 Jbeta primers. The repertoire was sequenced with immunoSEQ multiplex PCR; TCRdb's copy has only in-frame clones and lacks some. The sample holds tens of thousands of clones, around 70% seen once. J gave up 5 bases and V 5 bases, and 7 bases lay outside the gene matches. This CDR3 region has 14 residues. Germline lookup yields CDR1 SQVTM and CDR2 ANQGSEA. The sequence was collected from a man aged 25-45 years in good health and CMV-seronegative. Sequences were obtained from PBMCs. The V gene is TRBV29-1, the J gene TRBJ2-1, with 9 positions matching TRBD2. This CDR3 is CSVLPSGMNNEQFF. Written as DNA, the CDR3 is TGCAGCGTTCTCCCTAGCGGGATGAACAATGAGCAGTTCTTC.